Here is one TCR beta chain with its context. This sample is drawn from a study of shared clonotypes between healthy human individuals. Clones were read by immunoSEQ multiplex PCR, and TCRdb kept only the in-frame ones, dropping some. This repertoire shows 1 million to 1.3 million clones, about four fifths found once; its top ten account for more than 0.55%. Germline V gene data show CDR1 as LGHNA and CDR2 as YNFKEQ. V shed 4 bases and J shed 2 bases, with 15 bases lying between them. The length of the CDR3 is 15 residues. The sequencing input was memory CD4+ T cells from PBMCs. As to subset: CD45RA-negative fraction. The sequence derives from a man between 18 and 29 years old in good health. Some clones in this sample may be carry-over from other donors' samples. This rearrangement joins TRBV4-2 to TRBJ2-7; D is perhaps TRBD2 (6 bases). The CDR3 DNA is TGTGCCAGCAGCCTCATCTTGGAGGGTCCCTACGAGCAGTACTTC. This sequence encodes CASSLILEGPYEQYF.